This T cell receptor (beta chain) was identified in a study of shared clonotypes between healthy human individuals. TCRdb's copy holds only in-frame clones and misses some; the assay was immunoSEQ multiplex PCR. The data contain under 600,000 clones, 95% to 98% of them singletons. Naive CD8 cells lacked CD45RO and underwent positive selection for CCR7, leaving out terminally differentiated effector memory CD45RA+ cells. Germline CDR1 reads SGHRS; CDR2 reads YFSETQ. The CDR3 is 15 residues long. The V and J ends lost 0 bases and 2 bases respectively, with 12 bases between them. This rearrangement joins TRBV5-1 to TRBJ2-7; TRBD1 might be the D (6 bases). Sequenced input: naive CD8+ T cells sorted from blood. This receptor was obtained from a young man in good health. The CDR3 loop reads CASSLEGVLTYEQYF. The DNA for the CDR3 is TGCGCCAGCAGCTTGGAGGGGGTTCTAACCTACGAGCAGTACTTC. Filled out from reference TRBV5-1 and TRBJ2-7, the complete variable domain reads KAGVTQTPRYLIKTRGQQVTLSCSPISGHRSVSWYQQTPGQGLQFLFEYFSETQRNKGNFPGRFSGRQFSNSRSEMNVSTLELGDSALYLCASSLEGVLTYEQYFGPGTRLTVT.